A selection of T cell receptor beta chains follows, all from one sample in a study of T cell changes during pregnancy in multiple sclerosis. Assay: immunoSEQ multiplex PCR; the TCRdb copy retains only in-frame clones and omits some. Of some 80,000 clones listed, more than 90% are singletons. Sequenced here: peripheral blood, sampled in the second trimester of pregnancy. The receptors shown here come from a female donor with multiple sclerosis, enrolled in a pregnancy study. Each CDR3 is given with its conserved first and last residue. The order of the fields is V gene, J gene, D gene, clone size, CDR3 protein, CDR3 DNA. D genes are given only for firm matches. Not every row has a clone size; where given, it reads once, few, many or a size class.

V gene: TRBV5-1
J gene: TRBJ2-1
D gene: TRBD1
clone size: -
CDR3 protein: CASSWGQGYEQFF
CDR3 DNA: TGCGCCAGCAGCTGGGGACAGGGCTATGAGCAGTTCTTC

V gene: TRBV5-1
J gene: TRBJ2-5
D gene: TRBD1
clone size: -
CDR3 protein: CASSLDGTGGAETQYF
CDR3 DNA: TGCGCCAGCAGCTTGGACGGGACAGGGGGCGCGGAGACCCAGTACTTC

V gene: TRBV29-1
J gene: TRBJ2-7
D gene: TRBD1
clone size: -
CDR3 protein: CSVVQGMSYEQYF
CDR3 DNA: TGCAGCGTTGTACAGGGGATGTCTTACGAGCAGTACTTC

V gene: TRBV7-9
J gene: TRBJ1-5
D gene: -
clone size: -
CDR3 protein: CANPGGYQPQHF
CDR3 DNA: TGTGCCAACCCGGGGGGGTATCAGCCCCAGCATTTT

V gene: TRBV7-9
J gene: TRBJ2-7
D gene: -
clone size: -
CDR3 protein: CASGTTGSSYEQYF
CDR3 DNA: TGTGCCAGCGGAACTACAGGGAGCTCCTACGAGCAGTACTTC

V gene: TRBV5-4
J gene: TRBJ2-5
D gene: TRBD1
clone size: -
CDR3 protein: CASSAPGQGPGETQYF
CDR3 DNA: TGTGCCAGCAGCGCGCCGGGACAGGGGCCTGGAGAGACCCAGTACTTC

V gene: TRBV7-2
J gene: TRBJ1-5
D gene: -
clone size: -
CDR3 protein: CASSIRTTTNQPQHF
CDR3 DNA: TGTGCCAGCAGCATAAGGACAACAACTAATCAGCCCCAGCATTTT

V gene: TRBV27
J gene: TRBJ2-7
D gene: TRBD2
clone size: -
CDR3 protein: CASSLFLAVPYEQYF
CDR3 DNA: TGTGCCAGCAGTTTATTTCTAGCGGTCCCCTACGAGCAGTACTTC

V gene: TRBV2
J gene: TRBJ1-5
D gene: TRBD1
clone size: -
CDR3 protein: CASSVTGGSNQPQHF
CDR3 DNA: TGTGCCAGCAGTGTTACAGGGGGTAGCAATCAGCCCCAGCATTTT

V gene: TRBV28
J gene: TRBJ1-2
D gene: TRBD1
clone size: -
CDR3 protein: CASSLAQGDGYTF
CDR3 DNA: TGTGCCAGCAGTTTAGCTCAGGGGGATGGCTACACCTTC

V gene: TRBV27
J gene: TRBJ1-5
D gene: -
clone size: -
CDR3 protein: CASSIQERQPQHF
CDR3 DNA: TGTGCCAGCAGTATCCAGGAAAGGCAGCCCCAGCATTTT

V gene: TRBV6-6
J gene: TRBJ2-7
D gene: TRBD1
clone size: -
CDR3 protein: CASSYSRDRVYEQYF
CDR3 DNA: TGTGCCAGCAGTTACTCGAGGGACAGGGTCTACGAGCAGTACTTC

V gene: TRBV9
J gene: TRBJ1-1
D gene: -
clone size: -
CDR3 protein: CASSATGSTEAFF
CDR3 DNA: TGTGCCAGCAGCGCCACGGGTTCCACTGAAGCTTTCTTT

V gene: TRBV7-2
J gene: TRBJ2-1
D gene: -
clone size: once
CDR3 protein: CASSLNGGLEQFF
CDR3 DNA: TGTGCCAGCAGCTTAAATGGGGGACTTGAGCAGTTCTTC

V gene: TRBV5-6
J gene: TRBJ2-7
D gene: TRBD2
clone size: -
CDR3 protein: CASSLRDGLAGNTYEQYF
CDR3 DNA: TGTGCCAGCAGCTTGCGAGATGGACTAGCGGGAAATACCTACGAGCAGTACTTC

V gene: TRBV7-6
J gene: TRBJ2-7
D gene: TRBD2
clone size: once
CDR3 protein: CASSAILAGIVEQYF
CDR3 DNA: TGTGCCAGCAGCGCAATACTAGCGGGAATAGTCGAGCAGTACTTC

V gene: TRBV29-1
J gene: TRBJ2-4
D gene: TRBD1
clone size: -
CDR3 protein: CSVYDRGDALAKNIQYF
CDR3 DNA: TGCAGCGTTTATGACAGGGGCGACGCCCTAGCCAAAAACATTCAGTACTTC

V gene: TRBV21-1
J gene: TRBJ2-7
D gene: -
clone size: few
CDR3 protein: CASNLQGSSTYEQYF
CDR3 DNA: TGTGCCAGCAACCTACAGGGGTCTTCTACCTACGAGCAGTACTTC

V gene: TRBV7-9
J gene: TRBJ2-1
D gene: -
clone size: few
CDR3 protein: CASSLPRQDEQFF
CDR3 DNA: TGTGCCAGCAGCTTACCCCGACAGGACGAGCAGTTCTTC

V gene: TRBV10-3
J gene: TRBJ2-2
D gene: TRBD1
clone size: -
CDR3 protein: CAIRDRGLNTGELFF
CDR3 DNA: TGTGCCATCAGAGACAGGGGCCTGAACACCGGGGAGCTGTTTTTT

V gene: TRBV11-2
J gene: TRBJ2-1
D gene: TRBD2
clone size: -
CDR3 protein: CASSLLAGTLVNEQFF
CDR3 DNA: TGTGCCAGCAGCTTACTAGCGGGAACGTTGGTAAATGAGCAGTTCTTC

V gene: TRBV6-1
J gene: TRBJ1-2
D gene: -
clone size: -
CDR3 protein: CASSEVFSAGLNYGYTF
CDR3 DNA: TGTGCCAGCAGTGAAGTTTTTTCGGCCGGACTTAACTATGGCTACACCTTC

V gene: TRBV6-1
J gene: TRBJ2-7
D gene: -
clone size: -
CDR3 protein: CASSEQGYEQYF
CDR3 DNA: TGTGCCAGCAGTGAACAGGGGTACGAGCAGTACTTC

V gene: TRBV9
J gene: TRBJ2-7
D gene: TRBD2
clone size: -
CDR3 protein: CASSVDFTSVFHEQYF
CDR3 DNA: TGTGCCAGCAGCGTAGACTTCACTAGCGTATTCCACGAGCAGTACTTC

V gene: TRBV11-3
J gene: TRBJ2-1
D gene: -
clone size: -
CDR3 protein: CASSYEGSYNEQFF
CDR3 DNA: TGTGCCAGCAGCTACGAGGGCTCTTACAATGAGCAGTTCTTC

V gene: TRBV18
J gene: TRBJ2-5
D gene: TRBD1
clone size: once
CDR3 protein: CASSPVPGGSLQETQYF
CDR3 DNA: TGTGCCAGCTCACCAGTACCAGGGGGATCCCTTCAAGAGACCCAGTACTTC

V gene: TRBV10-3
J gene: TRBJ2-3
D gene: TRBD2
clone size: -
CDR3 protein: CAISDPSGRLDTQYF
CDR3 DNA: TGTGCCATCAGTGACCCTAGCGGGAGATTAGATACGCAGTATTTT

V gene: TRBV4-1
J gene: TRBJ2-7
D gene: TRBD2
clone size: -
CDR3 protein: CASSQGPTSGYEQYF
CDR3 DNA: TGCGCCAGCAGCCAAGGGCCGACTAGCGGCTACGAGCAGTACTTC